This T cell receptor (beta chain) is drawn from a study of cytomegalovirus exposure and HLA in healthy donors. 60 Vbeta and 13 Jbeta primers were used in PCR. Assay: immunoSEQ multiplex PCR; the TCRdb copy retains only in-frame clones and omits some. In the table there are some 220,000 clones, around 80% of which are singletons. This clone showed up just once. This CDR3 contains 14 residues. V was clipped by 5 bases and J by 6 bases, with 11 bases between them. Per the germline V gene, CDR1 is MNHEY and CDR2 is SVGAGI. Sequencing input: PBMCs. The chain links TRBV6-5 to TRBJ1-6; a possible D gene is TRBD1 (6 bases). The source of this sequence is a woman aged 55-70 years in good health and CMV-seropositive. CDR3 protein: CASSGQLFNSPLHF. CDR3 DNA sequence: TGTGCCAGCAGTGGACAGTTATTTAATTCACCCCTCCACTTT.